A selection of T cell receptor beta chains follows, all from one sample in a study of chemoradiotherapy in HPV16-positive cancers. Generated by immunoSEQ multiplex PCR, the TCRdb table keeps only in-frame clones and is missing some. In the table there are under 8,000 clones, 71% of which are singletons. The material was tumor tissue, obtained from a patient who underwent chemoradiotherapy. These receptors were taken from a human donor with HPV-associated anogenital cancer. Both conserved end residues are part of each CDR3. D genes are given only for firm matches. Part of the rows lack a size; the others show once, few, many or a class for expanded clones.

cdr3_aa cdr3_nt j_call v_call d_call clone_size
CASSLTYRGGYTF TGTGCCAGTAGTCTAACTTACAGGGGTGGCTACACCTTC TRBJ1-2 TRBV19 TRBD1 .
CASSLTGVRSEAFF TGCGCCAGCAGCTTGACGGGTGTGAGGTCTGAAGCTTTCTTT TRBJ1-1 TRBV5-1 . .
CASSPWVSANEKLFF TGTGCCAGCAGCCCGTGGGTTTCGGCTAATGAAAAACTGTTTTTT TRBJ1-4 TRBV7-2 . .
CASSQSRAKGAYEQYF TGCGCCAGCAGTCAATCGAGGGCAAAAGGGGCCTACGAGCAGTACTTC TRBJ2-7 TRBV23-1 . few
CASSLGEFTDTQYF TGCGCCAGCAGCTTGGGGGAGTTCACAGATACGCAGTATTTT TRBJ2-3 TRBV5-1 . .
CSGSTENEKLFF TGCAGCGGGAGCACAGAAAATGAAAAACTGTTTTTT TRBJ1-4 TRBV29-1 . few
CASSSGQGGEETQYF TGCGCCAGCAGCTCGGGACAGGGGGGCGAGGAGACCCAGTACTTC TRBJ2-5 TRBV5-1 TRBD1 .
CASRLLREGDTEAFF TGTGCCAGCAGGCTCCTCCGGGAGGGGGACACTGAAGCTTTCTTT TRBJ1-1 TRBV28 . few
CASSATDRGPGYTF TGTGCCAGCAGTGCCACAGACAGGGGACCCGGCTACACCTTC TRBJ1-2 TRBV25-1 TRBD1 .
CASSATGVGNTIYF TGTGCCAGCAGCGCGACAGGGGTCGGAAACACCATATATTTT TRBJ1-3 TRBV9 TRBD1 .
CASSIDQGWQKYGYTF TGTGCCAGTAGTATAGACCAAGGATGGCAGAAGTATGGCTACACCTTC TRBJ1-2 TRBV19 . .
CASSAQAGGNEQFF TGTGCCAGCAGTGCTCAAGCAGGGGGCAATGAGCAGTTCTTC TRBJ2-1 TRBV6-1 TRBD1 .
CSVEDREFRNIQYF TGCAGCGTTGAAGATCGGGAGTTTAGGAACATTCAGTACTTC TRBJ2-4 TRBV29-1 . few
CASSPSSTANYGYTF TGTGCCAGCAGCCCCTCCTCGACGGCTAACTATGGCTACACCTTC TRBJ1-2 TRBV7-2 . few
CASSFGVDGYTF TGTGCCAGCAGCTTCGGGGTTGATGGCTACACCTTC TRBJ1-2 TRBV7-9 . few
CASSPTGSTEAFF TGCGCCAGCAGCCCGACGGGGAGCACTGAAGCTTTCTTT TRBJ1-1 TRBV10-1 . .
CASSDQQGGGQYF TGTGCCAGCAGTGACCAACAGGGAGGGGGGCAGTATTTT TRBJ2-3 TRBV6-1 . .
CASSLYLVNTEAFF TGTGCCAGCAGTTTATATCTGGTAAACACTGAAGCTTTCTTT TRBJ1-1 TRBV28 . .
CASSWGQGIQETQYF TGTGCCAGCAGCTGGGGACAGGGGATCCAAGAGACCCAGTACTTC TRBJ2-5 TRBV13 TRBD1 .
CASSGRSDHNEQFF TGTGCCAGCAGTGGTCGAAGCGATCACAATGAGCAGTTCTTC TRBJ2-1 TRBV6-5 . .
CASSAGGGTTEAFF TGTGCCAGCAGCGCAGGGGGGGGGACCACTGAAGCTTTCTTT TRBJ1-1 TRBV2 TRBD1 .
CASSLMTAGNEKLFF TGTGCCAGCAGCCTAATGACAGCTGGTAACGAAAAACTGTTTTTT TRBJ1-4 TRBV7-9 . .
CARPQGGGTGELFF TGTGCCCGACCACAGGGGGGAGGCACCGGGGAGCTGTTTTTT TRBJ2-2 TRBV7-9 TRBD1 .
CASSPGLAGVKTQYF TGTGCCAGCAGCCCCGGACTAGCGGGAGTGAAGACCCAGTACTTC TRBJ2-5 TRBV11-3 TRBD2 .
CASSLAGANVLTF TGTGCCAGCAGCTTAGCTGGGGCCAACGTCCTGACTTTC TRBJ2-6 TRBV7-3 . .
CACTTGWGGGYTF TGTGCCTGCACAACAGGGTGGGGTGGTGGCTACACCTTC TRBJ1-2 TRBV30 . .
CATLGRARANQPQHF TGTGCCACCCTAGGCCGGGCCAGGGCCAATCAGCCCCAGCATTTT TRBJ1-5 TRBV19 . .
CASRRTEVTEAFF TGTGCCAGCAGACGCACAGAGGTCACTGAAGCTTTCTTT TRBJ1-1 TRBV6-5 . once
CASSPRGGRSTDTQYF TGCGCCAGCTCGCCCAGAGGGGGGAGGAGCACAGATACGCAGTATTTT TRBJ2-3 TRBV10-2 . few
CASSWGASGFSGNTIYF TGTGCCAGCAGTTGGGGGGCCTCTGGCTTTTCTGGAAACACCATATATTTT TRBJ1-3 TRBV28 . .
CAWSFDSVEAFF TGTGCCTGGAGTTTTGACAGTGTTGAAGCTTTCTTT TRBJ1-1 TRBV30 . few
CASSLSFTGELFF TGTGCCAGCAGCTTAAGCTTCACCGGGGAGCTGTTTTTT TRBJ2-2 TRBV7-3 . few
CASRQGQGNYGYTF TGTGCCAGCAGGCAAGGACAGGGGAACTATGGCTACACCTTC TRBJ1-2 TRBV7-9 TRBD1 few
CASSLARGREGLDTQYF TGTGCCAGCAGCTTGGCGAGGGGGCGGGAGGGCCTCGATACGCAGTATTTT TRBJ2-3 TRBV5-4 TRBD2 .
CASSAHADSGRAFPDTQYF TGTGCCAGCAGTGCACACGCGGATAGCGGGAGGGCCTTTCCAGATACGCAGTATTTT TRBJ2-3 TRBV7-3 TRBD2 .
CASSPATGPNQPQHF TGCGCCAGCAGCCCCGCCACAGGGCCGAATCAGCCCCAGCATTTT TRBJ1-5 TRBV5-1 . .
CASSLNGAASGMETQYF TGTGCCAGCAGCTTAAACGGAGCGGCTAGCGGGATGGAGACCCAGTACTTC TRBJ2-5 TRBV11-3 TRBD2 once
CASSLKGGGSTEAFF TGTGCCAGCAGCTTAAAGGGGGGGGGTAGTACTGAAGCTTTCTTT TRBJ1-1 TRBV7-3 . .
CASSFWTDDTGELFF TGTGCCAGCAGCTTCTGGACAGATGACACCGGGGAGCTGTTTTTT TRBJ2-2 TRBV7-3 . .
CASSRDRGAEQYF TGTGCCAGCAGTCGAGACAGGGGCGCCGAGCAGTACTTC TRBJ2-7 TRBV27 TRBD1 .
CASRRDTDSGNTIYF TGTGCCAGCAGACGGGACACCGACTCTGGAAACACCATATATTTT TRBJ1-3 TRBV27 . .
CASSLKGHSYEQYF TGTGCCAGCAGTTTAAAGGGGCACTCCTACGAGCAGTACTTC TRBJ2-7 TRBV27 . once
CASSLGYMNTEAFF TGCGCCAGCAGCTTGGGTTACATGAACACTGAAGCTTTCTTT TRBJ1-1 TRBV5-1 . few
CASSEAPGGGYTF TGTGCCAGCAGTGAAGCCCCAGGGGGTGGCTACACCTTC TRBJ1-2 TRBV6-1 TRBD1 few
CASSLVGGNEQFF TGTGCCAGCAGCTTAGTGGGCGGCAATGAGCAGTTCTTC TRBJ2-1 TRBV7-2 . .